Listed here is a single TCR beta chain. The antigen is undetermined. The method was immunoSEQ multiplex PCR; TCRdb's version includes in-frame clones alone and lacks a portion of them. The sample carries 65,000 to 85,000 clones, just over 90% recorded once. This record comes from a study of siplizumab effects on memory and regulatory T cells. Broader study findings: In the presence of siplizumab, alloreactive sequences traceable to unstimulated CD4+ memory cells were significantly reduced. Mappable CD4+ clones that were alloreactive averaged approximately 70% Treg-derived with siplizumab versus approximately 27% in controls.

The V end lost 6 bases, the J end lost 3 bases, and 17 bases lay between the germline ends. Per the germline V gene, CDR1 is MNHEY and CDR2 is SVGAGI. This CDR3 is built from 15 residues. The chain combines TRBV6-5 with TRBJ2-5; possibly TRBD2 for D (6 bases). This receptor was taken from a human donor in good health. Sample: CD8+ T cells sorted from blood. CDR3 nucleotides: TGTGCCAGCAGCCGGAGGGAGATACTTGAAGAGACCCAGTACTTC. Its translation: CASSRREILEETQYF.